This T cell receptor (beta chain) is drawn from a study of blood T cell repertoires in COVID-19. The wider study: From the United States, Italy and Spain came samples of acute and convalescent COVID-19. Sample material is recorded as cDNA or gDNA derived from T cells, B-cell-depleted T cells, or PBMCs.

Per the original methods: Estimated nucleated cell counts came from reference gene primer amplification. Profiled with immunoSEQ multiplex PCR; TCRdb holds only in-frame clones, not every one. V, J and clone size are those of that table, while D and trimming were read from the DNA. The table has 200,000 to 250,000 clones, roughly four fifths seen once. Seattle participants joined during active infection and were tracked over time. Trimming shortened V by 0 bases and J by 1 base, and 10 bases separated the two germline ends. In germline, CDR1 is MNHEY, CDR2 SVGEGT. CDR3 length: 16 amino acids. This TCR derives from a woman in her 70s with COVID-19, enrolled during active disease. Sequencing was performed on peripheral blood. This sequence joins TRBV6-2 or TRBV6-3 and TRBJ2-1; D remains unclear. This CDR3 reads CASSYSPRKSYNEQFF. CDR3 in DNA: TGTGCCAGCAGTTACTCCCCGCGGAAGTCCTACAATGAGCAGTTCTTC.